This TCR beta chain was found in a study of CD8 T cells in acute hepatitis C reinfection. Across the whole study: Acute-phase sampling occurred no later than 168 days after estimated infection. Study-wide results and limits: Acute resolver, follow-up resolver and acute chronic samples had similar high diversity. Preferential TRBV04 and TRBV06 usage appeared in all groups and was not explained by the naive pool.

Profiled with immunoSEQ multiplex PCR; TCRdb holds only in-frame clones, not every one. The sample lists about 1,400 clones, 45% to 50% occurring once. The CDR3 runs to 16 residues. Trimming took 0 bases from V and 9 from J; bases not matched to a gene: 10. Germline CDR1 LGHNA, CDR2 YNFKEQ. Documented time point: acute HCV infection, within 168 days of estimated infection date. Sequencing of hepatitis C virus-specific cells was done ex vivo rather than after in vitro expansion. Donors were people who inject drugs, followed every 3 months. Acute primary HCV meant a new positive RNA or antibody result following a negative test within 24 weeks.

This clonotype originated in a woman between 18 and 29 years old who spontaneously cleared hepatitis C infection. The specimen comprised HCV NS3-1073 tetramer-sorted CD8+ T cells from PBMCs, sampled during acute infection. V and J are TRBV4-2 and TRBJ2-4; 8 bases are a match to TRBD2. The CDR3 loop is CASSQEVSSGWGIQYF. The CDR3 coding sequence is TGTGCCAGCAGCCAAGAGGTTTCTAGCGGGTGGGGCATTCAGTACTTC.